The 10 T cell receptor beta chains reported below all come from one sample, sequenced in a study of T cells in Graves' hyperthyroidism and ophthalmopathy. The source material, RNA transcripts, was used to amplify TCR beta CDR3 regions. A set of HTBI primers served as the primers for a first-round RT-PCR of the TCR CDR3. TCRdb processed the multiplex PCR reads anew with MiXCR; each CDR3 protein has one entry. The table shows about 380,000 distinct CDR3 sequences, with approximately 17% occurring only once. Sequencing was performed on blood. The source is a man aged 18 to 30 with Graves' ophthalmopathy.

This clonotype was observed a few times. CDR3 nucleotides: TGTGCCAGCTCACCTGCCCCAGGGAGTCTCACCGGGGAGCTGTTTTTT. As protein: CASSPAPGSLTGELFF. The V gene is TRBV18, the J gene TRBJ2-2; D is perhaps TRBD1 or TRBD2 (5 bases each). The V gene lost 3 bases and the J gene lost 4 bases, with 15 bases spanning the gap. Germline CDR1 KGHSH, CDR2 LQKENI. The CDR3 totals 16 residues.

In its sample, this clonotype was seen a few times. Because it lacks the conserved phenylalanine or tryptophan at the end, this CDR3 is likely a read error. The chain combines TRBV7-8 with TRBJ1-5, with a tentative D call TRBD1 (6 bases). Germline lookup yields CDR1 SGHVS and CDR2 FQNEAQ. The CDR3 extends over 15 amino acids. V was cut by 2 bases and J by 1 base, with 9 bases left in between. The CDR3 DNA reads TGTGCCAGCAGCTTATTGGGGGCGAGCAATCAGCCCCAGCATTAT. This codes for CASSLLGASNQPQHY.

This clonotype was seen at least ten times. The gene calls are TRBV7-9 and TRBJ2-5, with D possibly being TRBD1 (5 bases). V lost 0 bases and J 0 bases, leaving 8 bases between the germline ends. The CDR3 spans 15 residues. Germline V gene sequence: CDR1 SEHNR, CDR2 FQNEAQ (reference sequence). In nucleotides, the CDR3 is TGTGCCAGCAGCTTAGCGCAGGGCAACCAAGAGACCCAGTACTTC. This encodes CASSLAQGNQETQYF.

This clonotype was observed many times. The gene calls are TRBV18 and TRBJ1-1; D call uncertain. The germline CDR1 and CDR2 sequences are KGHSH and LQKENI. The V end lost 2 bases, the J end lost 5 bases, and 12 bases lay between the germline ends. The CDR3 is 14 amino acids. CDR3 sequence reads: CASSPGLGRTEAFF. The DNA for the CDR3 is TGTGCCAGCTCACCAGGTTTGGGGAGGACTGAAGCTTTCTTT.

This clonotype appeared many times. The genes are TRBV20-1 and TRBJ2-3, with 10 bases aligning to TRBD2. From germline, CDR1 is DFQATT and CDR2 SNEGSKA (reference sequence). Trimming at V came to 4 bases and at J to 2 bases, leaving 6 bases not matched to a gene. The CDR3 sequence is 15 residues long. The CDR3 loop is CSATPAGGFTDTQYF. The CDR3 coding sequence is TGCAGTGCTACTCCAGCGGGGGGGTTCACAGATACGCAGTATTTT.

Many counts were recorded for this clonotype. The J gene is TRBJ1-1, the V gene TRBV12-3 or TRBV12-4; D gene uncertain. V was cut by 5 bases and J by 8 bases, with 9 bases left in between. CDR3 length: 11 amino acids. CDR3 sequence: CASSQQREAFF. CDR3 nucleotides: TGTGCCAGCAGTCAACAGCGAGAAGCTTTCTTT.

This clonotype was seen many times. The chain couples TRBV12-3 or TRBV12-4 to TRBJ2-3; 15 bases are shared with TRBD2. This CDR3 region has 18 residues. Trimming at V came to 5 bases and at J to 2 bases, leaving 8 bases not matched to a gene. The CDR3: CASSGRTSGGAFTDTQYF. The CDR3 nucleotides read TGTGCCAGCAGTGGAAGGACTAGCGGGGGGGCCTTCACAGATACGCAGTATTTT.

The chain is built from TRBV20-1 and TRBJ2-3, with 9 bases identical to TRBD2. This CDR3 spans 14 amino acids. From germline, CDR1 is DFQATT and CDR2 SNEGSKA (reference sequence). The V segment lost 3 bases and the J segment 7 bases; nucleotides outside the gene matches: 8. The CDR3 DNA follows: TGCAGTGCTAGGGCGGGAGGGATTTGGAATACGCAGTATTTT. Amino acid sequence: CSARAGGIWNTQYF.

This clonotype has ten or more counts. This sequence joins TRBV27 and TRBJ2-1; TRBD2 matches at 13 bases. V trimming: 5 bases; J trimming: 6 bases; junction bases outside the gene matches: 4. The CDR3 is 15 amino acids. CDR1 MNHEY and CDR2 SMNVEV come from the germline V gene (reference sequence). This chain's CDR3 is CASSPGTSGANEQFF. For the CDR3, the DNA is TGTGCCAGCAGTCCCGGGACTAGCGGGGCCAATGAGCAGTTCTTC.

The sample holds a few counts of this clonotype. The chain combines TRBV5-6 with TRBJ2-1, with D maybe TRBD2 (7 bases). Trimming shortened V by 4 bases and J by 4 bases, and 15 bases separated the two germline ends. Germline V gene lookup returns CDR1 SGHDT and CDR2 YYEEEE. The CDR3 extends over 15 amino acids. Here the CDR3 DNA reads TGTGCCAGCAGCGAGGGGGGGTACAGATACAATGAGCAGTTCTTC. It is translated as CASSEGGYRYNEQFF. Using reference TRBV5-6 and TRBJ2-1 for the parts outside the CDR3, the full variable domain is DAGVTQSPTHLIKTRGQQVTLRCSPKSGHDTVSWYQQALGQGPQFIFQYYEEEERQRGNFPDRFSGHQFPNYSSELNVNALLLGDSALYLCASSEGGYRYNEQFFGPGTRLTVL.